Listed below are T cell receptor beta chains from one sample, sequenced in a study of blood T cell repertoires in COVID-19. The assay was immunoSEQ multiplex PCR, and TCRdb's table has in-frame clones only and misses some. The sample yields under 85,000 clones, over 75% seen once. Sequences were obtained from peripheral blood. Every receptor here comes from a human donor in a cohort sampled during active COVID-19. The CDR3 runs from the conserved cysteine through the conserved F or W. A D gene is named only where the DNA matches it firmly. Only part of the rows carry a size: once, few, many, or a class if the clone is expanded.

clone size: NA; D gene: NA; V gene: TRBV11-3; J gene: TRBJ2-7; CDR3 DNA: TGTGCCAGCAGCTTAGGCAGGGGCATCGAGCAGTACTTC; CDR3 protein: CASSLGRGIEQYF
clone size: NA; D gene: TRBD2; V gene: TRBV5-1; J gene: TRBJ2-5; CDR3 DNA: TGCGCCAGCAGCTTGGCCCCGGGGGGAGAGACCCAGTACTTC; CDR3 protein: CASSLAPGGETQYF
clone size: few; D gene: NA; V gene: TRBV7-9; J gene: TRBJ2-5; CDR3 DNA: TGTGCCAGCAGCCAAACCCCCGGGGAGACCCAGTACTTC; CDR3 protein: CASSQTPGETQYF
clone size: NA; D gene: TRBD1; V gene: TRBV14; J gene: TRBJ1-5; CDR3 DNA: TGTGCCAGCAGCCCGACAGGGGTGTTTCAGCCCCAGCATTTT; CDR3 protein: CASSPTGVFQPQHF
clone size: NA; D gene: TRBD1; V gene: TRBV10-3; J gene: TRBJ1-3; CDR3 DNA: TGTGCCATCAGTGAACCCGACAGGGAAAAAGCTCTCTCGGGAAACACCATATATTTT; CDR3 protein: CAISEPDREKALSGNTIYF
clone size: NA; D gene: NA; V gene: TRBV2; J gene: TRBJ1-1; CDR3 DNA: TGTGCCAGCAGTGAGCAGGAGAACACTGAAGCTTTCTTT; CDR3 protein: CASSEQENTEAFF
clone size: NA; D gene: TRBD1; V gene: TRBV4-3; J gene: TRBJ1-3; CDR3 DNA: TGCGCCAGCAGCCCCAAAGGACAGGGGGCCAACTCTGGAAACACCATATATTTT; CDR3 protein: CASSPKGQGANSGNTIYF
clone size: NA; D gene: TRBD1; V gene: TRBV28; J gene: TRBJ2-6; CDR3 DNA: TGTGCCAGCAGTTTCCGTGACAGGGGGCTTTCTGGGGCCAACGTCCTGACTTTC; CDR3 protein: CASSFRDRGLSGANVLTF
clone size: NA; D gene: TRBD1; V gene: TRBV5-1; J gene: TRBJ1-2; CDR3 DNA: TGCGCCAGCAGCTCTGGGACAGCTAACTATGGCTACACCTTC; CDR3 protein: CASSSGTANYGYTF
clone size: NA; D gene: TRBD1; V gene: TRBV10-3; J gene: TRBJ1-2; CDR3 DNA: TGTGCCGTGGGACAGGGGGCGTCTCTCTATGGCTACACCTTC; CDR3 protein: CAVGQGASLYGYTF
clone size: once; D gene: NA; V gene: TRBV6-1; J gene: TRBJ1-6; CDR3 DNA: TGTGCCAGCAGTGAAGGGACATCCTATAATTCACCCCTCCACTTT; CDR3 protein: CASSEGTSYNSPLHF
clone size: NA; D gene: TRBD2; V gene: TRBV18; J gene: TRBJ2-7; CDR3 DNA: TGTGCCAGCTCACCTGGGACTAGCGGGGGGCGGTACGAGCAGTACTTC; CDR3 protein: CASSPGTSGGRYEQYF
clone size: NA; D gene: TRBD1; V gene: TRBV7-6; J gene: TRBJ1-4; CDR3 DNA: TGTGCCAGCAGCTCAAGAACAACAGGGGAGGAAAAACTGTTTTTT; CDR3 protein: CASSSRTTGEEKLFF
clone size: NA; D gene: TRBD2; V gene: TRBV7-7; J gene: TRBJ2-5; CDR3 DNA: TGTGCCAGCAGCTTTAGACTAGCGGGGGCGACCCAAGAGACCCAGTACTTC; CDR3 protein: CASSFRLAGATQETQYF
clone size: NA; D gene: TRBD1; V gene: TRBV5-1; J gene: TRBJ1-2; CDR3 DNA: TGCGCCAGCAGCTTCTACAGGGGGTCCAACGGCTACACCTTC; CDR3 protein: CASSFYRGSNGYTF
clone size: NA; D gene: TRBD1; V gene: TRBV28; J gene: TRBJ1-5; CDR3 DNA: TGTGCCAGCAGTTCCGACAGGGGGGTGGTCCAGCCCCAGCATTTT; CDR3 protein: CASSSDRGVVQPQHF
clone size: NA; D gene: TRBD1; V gene: TRBV25-1; J gene: TRBJ2-2; CDR3 DNA: TGTGCCAGCAGTGAATCTGACAGGGGTTTTACCGGGGAGCTGTTTTTT; CDR3 protein: CASSESDRGFTGELFF
clone size: once; D gene: TRBD1; V gene: TRBV19; J gene: TRBJ1-4; CDR3 DNA: TGTGCCAGTAGTATGACAGGGCTAAATGAAAAACTGTTTTTT; CDR3 protein: CASSMTGLNEKLFF
clone size: NA; D gene: TRBD1; V gene: TRBV19; J gene: TRBJ1-5; CDR3 DNA: TGTGCCAGTAGCTCCCAGGCAGGGGGCGTCAATCAGCCCCAGCATTTT; CDR3 protein: CASSSQAGGVNQPQHF
clone size: NA; D gene: TRBD1; V gene: TRBV18; J gene: TRBJ1-1; CDR3 DNA: TGTGCCAGCTCACCAACACAGGGGCCCGACACTGAAGCTTTCTTT; CDR3 protein: CASSPTQGPDTEAFF
clone size: NA; D gene: NA; V gene: TRBV5-5; J gene: TRBJ1-2; CDR3 DNA: TGTGCCAGCAGCTTACTGCAGGGGAACTATGGCTACACCTTC; CDR3 protein: CASSLLQGNYGYTF
clone size: NA; D gene: NA; V gene: TRBV6-6; J gene: TRBJ1-1; CDR3 DNA: TGTGCCAGCATCTACTCGGCCGGGGTAGTGAACACTGAAGCTTTCTTT; CDR3 protein: CASIYSAGVVNTEAFF
clone size: NA; D gene: TRBD1; V gene: TRBV7-2; J gene: TRBJ1-1; CDR3 DNA: TGTGCCAGCAGCTTAGCCAGGGGGCGAGGAAGCACTGAAGCTTTCTTT; CDR3 protein: CASSLARGRGSTEAFF
clone size: NA; D gene: TRBD1; V gene: TRBV28; J gene: TRBJ1-1; CDR3 DNA: TGTGCCAGCAGTCCCCACCAGGGGGCAGTTACTGAAGCTTTCTTT; CDR3 protein: CASSPHQGAVTEAFF
clone size: once; D gene: TRBD2; V gene: TRBV5-4; J gene: TRBJ2-3; CDR3 DNA: TGTGCCAGCAGCGGCGGGGGGCCAGGGGATACGCAGTATTTT; CDR3 protein: CASSGGGPGDTQYF
clone size: NA; D gene: TRBD2; V gene: TRBV4-2; J gene: TRBJ2-3; CDR3 DNA: TGTGCCAGCAGCCAACGCACTAGCGGGGACACAGATACGCAGTATTTT; CDR3 protein: CASSQRTSGDTDTQYF
clone size: few; D gene: TRBD1; V gene: TRBV11-2; J gene: TRBJ2-1; CDR3 DNA: TGTGCCAGCAGCCCTCGACAGGGGGCGTTCGATGAGCAGTTCTTC; CDR3 protein: CASSPRQGAFDEQFF
clone size: NA; D gene: NA; V gene: TRBV7-2; J gene: TRBJ2-4; CDR3 DNA: TGTGCCAGCAGCTTAGGACCGGCGGACATTCAGTACTTC; CDR3 protein: CASSLGPADIQYF
clone size: NA; D gene: TRBD1; V gene: TRBV2; J gene: TRBJ1-4; CDR3 DNA: TGTGCCAGCAGTCGAGACAGGGACCCCTATAATGAAAAACTGTTTTTT; CDR3 protein: CASSRDRDPYNEKLFF
clone size: NA; D gene: NA; V gene: TRBV15; J gene: TRBJ2-5; CDR3 DNA: TGTGCCACCAGCAGAGGGGGCAGGGGGGAAATCGTGGAGACCCAGTACTTC; CDR3 protein: CATSRGGRGEIVETQYF
clone size: NA; D gene: TRBD1; V gene: TRBV18; J gene: TRBJ2-7; CDR3 DNA: TGTGCCAGCTCACCAATAGGGGGCAACGAGCAGTACTTC; CDR3 protein: CASSPIGGNEQYF
clone size: NA; D gene: TRBD2; V gene: TRBV7-6; J gene: TRBJ2-2; CDR3 DNA: TGTGCCAGCAGCTTAGTGACTAGCGTGACCGGGGAGCTGTTTTTT; CDR3 protein: CASSLVTSVTGELFF
clone size: NA; D gene: NA; V gene: TRBV6-5; J gene: TRBJ2-1; CDR3 DNA: TGTGCCAGCAGTTTTACACCATACAATGAGCAGTTCTTC; CDR3 protein: CASSFTPYNEQFF
clone size: NA; D gene: NA; V gene: TRBV19; J gene: TRBJ1-5; CDR3 DNA: TGTGCCAGTAGTATAGGACGGGATCAGCCCCAGCATTTT; CDR3 protein: CASSIGRDQPQHF
clone size: once; D gene: NA; V gene: TRBV19; J gene: TRBJ1-4; CDR3 DNA: TGTGCCAGTTCTACGTCGGGGAGAACTAATGAAAAACTGTTTTTT; CDR3 protein: CASSTSGRTNEKLFF
clone size: few; D gene: NA; V gene: TRBV7-9; J gene: TRBJ1-1; CDR3 DNA: TGTGCCAGCAGCGCTCAGCGGGACACTGAAGCTTTCTTT; CDR3 protein: CASSAQRDTEAFF
clone size: NA; D gene: NA; V gene: TRBV9; J gene: TRBJ2-1; CDR3 DNA: TGTGCCAGCAGTACGACACCGGGAAATGAGCAGTTCTTC; CDR3 protein: CASSTTPGNEQFF
clone size: NA; D gene: TRBD1; V gene: TRBV4-3; J gene: TRBJ2-3; CDR3 DNA: TGCGCCAGCAGCTCTCAGGGGGAACTTAGCACAGATACGCAGTATTTT; CDR3 protein: CASSSQGELSTDTQYF
clone size: NA; D gene: NA; V gene: TRBV9; J gene: TRBJ1-1; CDR3 DNA: TGTGCCAGCAGCGCAACTAGCATGAACACTGAAGCTTTCTTT; CDR3 protein: CASSATSMNTEAFF
clone size: NA; D gene: NA; V gene: TRBV10-1; J gene: TRBJ2-3; CDR3 DNA: TGCGCCAGCAGTTCGAGCACAGATACGCAGTATTTT; CDR3 protein: CASSSSTDTQYF
clone size: NA; D gene: TRBD1; V gene: TRBV9; J gene: TRBJ1-4; CDR3 DNA: TGTGCCAGCAGCGTAGCCGTGGGACAGATGCGAGAAAAACTGTTTTTT; CDR3 protein: CASSVAVGQMREKLFF
clone size: NA; D gene: TRBD2; V gene: TRBV11-2; J gene: TRBJ2-1; CDR3 DNA: TGTGCCAGCAGCCCGCGGGGGGCTGAATACAATGAGCAGTTCTTC; CDR3 protein: CASSPRGAEYNEQFF
clone size: NA; D gene: NA; V gene: TRBV6-2/TRBV6-3; J gene: TRBJ1-1; CDR3 DNA: TGTGCCAGCAGTTCCTCATACCCTGGCGCTTTCTTT; CDR3 protein: CASSSSYPGAFF
clone size: NA; D gene: NA; V gene: TRBV19; J gene: TRBJ1-2; CDR3 DNA: TGTGCCAGTAGTATACGGGACACCTACTTTTATGGCTACACCTTC; CDR3 protein: CASSIRDTYFYGYTF
clone size: NA; D gene: NA; V gene: TRBV5-1; J gene: TRBJ2-3; CDR3 DNA: TGCGCCAGCAGCTTGGCACGCGGGGAAGATACGCAGTATTTT; CDR3 protein: CASSLARGEDTQYF